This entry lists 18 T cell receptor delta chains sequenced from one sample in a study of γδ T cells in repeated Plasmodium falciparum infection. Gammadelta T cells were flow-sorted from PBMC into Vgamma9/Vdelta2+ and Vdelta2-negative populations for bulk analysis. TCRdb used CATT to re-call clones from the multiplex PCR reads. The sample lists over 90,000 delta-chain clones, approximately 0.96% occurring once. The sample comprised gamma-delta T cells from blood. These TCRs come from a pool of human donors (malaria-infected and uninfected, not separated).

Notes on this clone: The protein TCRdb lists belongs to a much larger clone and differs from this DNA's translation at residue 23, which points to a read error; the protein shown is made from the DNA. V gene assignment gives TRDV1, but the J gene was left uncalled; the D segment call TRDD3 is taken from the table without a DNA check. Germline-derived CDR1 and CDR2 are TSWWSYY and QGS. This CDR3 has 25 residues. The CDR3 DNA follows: TGTGCTCTTGGGGAACGAAGTATCAGGTACCCCATTGTGGGGGATACGTTCGGGTACACCGATAAACCCATCTTT. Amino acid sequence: CALGERSIRYPIVGDTFGYTDKPIF.

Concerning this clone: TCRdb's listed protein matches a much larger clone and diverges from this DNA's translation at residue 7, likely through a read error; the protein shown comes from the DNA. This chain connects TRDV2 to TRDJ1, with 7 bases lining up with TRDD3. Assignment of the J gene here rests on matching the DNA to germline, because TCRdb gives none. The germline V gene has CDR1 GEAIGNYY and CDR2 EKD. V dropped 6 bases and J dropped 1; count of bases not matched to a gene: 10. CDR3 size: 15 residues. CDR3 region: CACNLGGIGTDKLIF. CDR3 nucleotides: TGTGCCTGTAACCTGGGGGGTATCGGCACCGATAAACTCATCTTT.

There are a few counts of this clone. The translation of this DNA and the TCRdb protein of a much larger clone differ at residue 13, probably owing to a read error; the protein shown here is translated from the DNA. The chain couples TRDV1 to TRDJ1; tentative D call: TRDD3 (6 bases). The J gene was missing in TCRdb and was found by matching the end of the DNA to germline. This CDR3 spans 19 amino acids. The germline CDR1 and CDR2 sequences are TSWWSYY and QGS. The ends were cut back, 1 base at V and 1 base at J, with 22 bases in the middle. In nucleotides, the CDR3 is TGTGCTCTTGGGGAACACCCCTACTTGGGGATGGTTTGCACCGATAAACTCATCTTT. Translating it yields CALGEHPYLGMVCTDKLIF.

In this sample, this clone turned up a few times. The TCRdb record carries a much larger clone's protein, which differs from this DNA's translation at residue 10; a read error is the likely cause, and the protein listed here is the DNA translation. The CDR3 loop reads CALGELQLPTYWLGDTSTDKLIF. The CDR3 region has the DNA TGTGCTCTTGGGGAACTTCAACTTCCTACCTACTGGCTGGGGGATACTTCCACCGATAAACTCATCTTT. This chain links TRDV1 with TRDJ1; 11 bases align to TRDD3. TCRdb does not report a J gene; here it was assigned by matching the DNA to germline references. The germline gives CDR1 TSWWSYY, CDR2 QGS. The CDR3 totals 23 residues. Trimming removed 0 bases from V and 1 base from J; junction bases left unmatched: 22.

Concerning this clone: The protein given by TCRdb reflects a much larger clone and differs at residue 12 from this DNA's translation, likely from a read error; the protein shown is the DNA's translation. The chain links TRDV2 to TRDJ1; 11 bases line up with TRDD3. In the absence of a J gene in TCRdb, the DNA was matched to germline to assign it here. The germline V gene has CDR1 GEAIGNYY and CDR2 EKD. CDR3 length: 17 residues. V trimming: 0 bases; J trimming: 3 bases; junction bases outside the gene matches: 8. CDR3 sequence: CACDTVGLGGYADKLIF. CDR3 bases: TGTGCCTGTGACACCGTAGGGCTTGGGGGATACGCCGATAAACTCATCTTT.

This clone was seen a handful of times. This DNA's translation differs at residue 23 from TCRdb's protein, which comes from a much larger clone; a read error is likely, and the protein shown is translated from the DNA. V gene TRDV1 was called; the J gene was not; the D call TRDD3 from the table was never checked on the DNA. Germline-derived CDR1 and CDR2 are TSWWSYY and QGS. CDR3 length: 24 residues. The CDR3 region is CALGARNVIPEPGDTSGYTDKLTF. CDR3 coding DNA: TGTGCTCTTGGGGCCCGAAACGTAATTCCTGAGCCGGGGGATACTAGTGGGTACACCGATAAACTCACCTTT.

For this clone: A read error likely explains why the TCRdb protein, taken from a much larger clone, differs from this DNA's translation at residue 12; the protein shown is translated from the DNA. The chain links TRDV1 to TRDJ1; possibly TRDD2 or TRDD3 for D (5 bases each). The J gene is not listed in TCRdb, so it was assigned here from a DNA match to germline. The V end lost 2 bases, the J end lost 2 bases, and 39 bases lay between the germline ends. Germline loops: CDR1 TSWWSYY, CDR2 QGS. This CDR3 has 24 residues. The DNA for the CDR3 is TGTGCTCTTGGGGAAAGAGTATGGCCTACCGGGGAATACGCCAGGGAAGGGAGGACCGATAAACTCATCTTT. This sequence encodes CALGERVWPTGEYAREGRTDKLIF.

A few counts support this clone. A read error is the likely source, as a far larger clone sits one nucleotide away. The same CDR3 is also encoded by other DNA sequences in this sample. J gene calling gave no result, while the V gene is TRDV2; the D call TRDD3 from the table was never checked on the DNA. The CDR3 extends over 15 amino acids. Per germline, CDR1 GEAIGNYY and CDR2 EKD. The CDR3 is CACDTIGGYTDKLIF. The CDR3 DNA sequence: TGTGCCTGTGACACCATTGGGGGATACACCGATAAACTAATCTTT.

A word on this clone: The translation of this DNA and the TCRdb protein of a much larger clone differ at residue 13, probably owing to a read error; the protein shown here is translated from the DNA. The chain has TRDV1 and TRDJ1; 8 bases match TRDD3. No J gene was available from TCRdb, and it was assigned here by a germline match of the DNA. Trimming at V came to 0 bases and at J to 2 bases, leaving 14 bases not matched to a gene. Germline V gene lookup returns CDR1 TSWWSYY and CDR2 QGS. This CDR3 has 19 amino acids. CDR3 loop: CALGELRMATGIQTDKLIF. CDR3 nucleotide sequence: TGTGCTCTTGGGGAACTAAGAATGGCTACGGGGATACAGACCGATAAACTCATCTTT.

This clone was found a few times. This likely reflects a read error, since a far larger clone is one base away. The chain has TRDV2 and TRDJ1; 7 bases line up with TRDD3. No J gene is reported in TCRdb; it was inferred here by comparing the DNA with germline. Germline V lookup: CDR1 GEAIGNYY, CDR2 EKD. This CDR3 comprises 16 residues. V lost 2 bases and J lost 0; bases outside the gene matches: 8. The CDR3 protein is CACDISGGAYTDKLIF. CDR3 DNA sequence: TGTGCCTGTGACATCTCTGGGGGGGCTTACACCGATAAACTCATCTTT.

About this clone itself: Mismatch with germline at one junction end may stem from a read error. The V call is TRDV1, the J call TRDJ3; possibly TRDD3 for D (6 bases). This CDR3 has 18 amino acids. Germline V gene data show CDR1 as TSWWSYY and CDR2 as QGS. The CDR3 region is CAPGERVVTGWDTRKMFF. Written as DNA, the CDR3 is TGTGCTCCTGGGGAACGGGTAGTAACCGGGTGGGACACCCGAAAGATGTTCTTC.

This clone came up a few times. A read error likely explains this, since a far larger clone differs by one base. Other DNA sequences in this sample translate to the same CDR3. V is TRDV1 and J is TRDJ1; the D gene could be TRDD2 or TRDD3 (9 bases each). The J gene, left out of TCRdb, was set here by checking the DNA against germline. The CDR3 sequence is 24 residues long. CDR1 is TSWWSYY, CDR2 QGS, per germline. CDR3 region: CALGDALPSYQVLGDFGYTDKLIF. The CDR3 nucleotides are TGTGCTCTTGGGGATGCGCTTCCTTCCTACCAGGTACTGGGGGACTTCGGGTACACTGATAAACTCATCTTT.

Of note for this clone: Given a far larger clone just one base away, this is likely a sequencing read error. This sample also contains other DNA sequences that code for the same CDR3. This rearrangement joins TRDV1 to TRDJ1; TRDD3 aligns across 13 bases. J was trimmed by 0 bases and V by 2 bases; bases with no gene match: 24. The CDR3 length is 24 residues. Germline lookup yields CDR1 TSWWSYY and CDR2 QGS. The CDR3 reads CALGEVLKKVHWGIRLFNTDKLIF. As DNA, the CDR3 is TGTGCTCTTGGGGAAGTCCTCAAGAAGGTACACTGGGGGATACGATTGTTTAACACCGATAAACTCATCTTT.

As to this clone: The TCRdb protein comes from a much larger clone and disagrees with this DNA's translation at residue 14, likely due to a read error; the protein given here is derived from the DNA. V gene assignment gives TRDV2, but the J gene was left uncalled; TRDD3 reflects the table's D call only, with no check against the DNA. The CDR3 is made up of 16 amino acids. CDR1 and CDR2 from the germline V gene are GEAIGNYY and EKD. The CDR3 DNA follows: TGTGCCTGTGACACTCGTACTGGGGGATACCCCGATAAACCCATCTTT. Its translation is CACDTRTGGYPDKPIF.

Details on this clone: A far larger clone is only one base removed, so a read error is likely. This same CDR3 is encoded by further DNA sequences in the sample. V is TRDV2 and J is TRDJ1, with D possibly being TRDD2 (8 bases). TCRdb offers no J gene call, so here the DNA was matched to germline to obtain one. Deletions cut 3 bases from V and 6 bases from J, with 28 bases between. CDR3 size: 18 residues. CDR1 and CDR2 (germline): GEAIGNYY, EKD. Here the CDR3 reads CACDPSLPSRAGGYKLIF. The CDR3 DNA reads TGTGCCTGTGACCCGAGCCTTCCTAGTCGTGCTGGGGGTTATAAACTCATCTTT.

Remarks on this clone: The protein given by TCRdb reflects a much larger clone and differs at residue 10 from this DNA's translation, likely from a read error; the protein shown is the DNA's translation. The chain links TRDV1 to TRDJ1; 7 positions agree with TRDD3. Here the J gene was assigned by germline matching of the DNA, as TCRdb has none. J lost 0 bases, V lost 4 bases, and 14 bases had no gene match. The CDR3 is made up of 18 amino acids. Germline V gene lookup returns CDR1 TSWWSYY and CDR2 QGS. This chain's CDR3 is CALGGRGWGTTNTDKLIF. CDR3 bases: TGTGCTCTTGGGGGGAGAGGGTGGGGGACAACAAACACCGATAAACTCATCTTT.

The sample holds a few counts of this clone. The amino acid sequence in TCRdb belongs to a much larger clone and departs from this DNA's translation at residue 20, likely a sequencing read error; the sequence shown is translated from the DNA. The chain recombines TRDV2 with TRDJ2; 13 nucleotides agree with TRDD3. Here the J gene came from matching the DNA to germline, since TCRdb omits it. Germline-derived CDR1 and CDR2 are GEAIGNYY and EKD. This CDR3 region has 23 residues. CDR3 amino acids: CACDRLLGDTPHGKPVGAAKLFF. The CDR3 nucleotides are TGTGCCTGTGACCGCCTACTGGGGGATACGCCCCACGGTAAACCGGTCGGCGCAGCAAAACTCTTCTTT.

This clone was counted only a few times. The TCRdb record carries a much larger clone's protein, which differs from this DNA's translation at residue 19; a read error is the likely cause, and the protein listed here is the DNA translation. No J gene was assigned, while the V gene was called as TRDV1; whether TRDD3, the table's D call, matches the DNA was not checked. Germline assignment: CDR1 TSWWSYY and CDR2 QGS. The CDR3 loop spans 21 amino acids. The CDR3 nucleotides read TGTGCTCTTGGGGACCGGCCTTCTCGCCACTGGGGGATACCCATGGCCGATAAACCCATCTTT. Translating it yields CALGDRPSRHWGIPMADKPIF.